What follows is one T cell receptor beta chain and its context. These data originate in a study of CD8+CD57+ T cells in acquired aplastic anemia. Sequenced patients had shown CD8+CD57+ cell expansion by flow cytometry. The study profiled TCR beta VDJ and CDR3 using genomic DNA as template. TCRdb reprocessed the reads via MiXCR and lists one record per CDR3 protein. The sample contains over 150,000 distinct CDR3 sequences, over 55% of which appear only once. Looked up from germline, CDR1 is MRHNA and CDR2 is SNTAGT. V was clipped by 5 bases and J by 7 bases, with 15 bases between them. CDR3 length: 15 amino acids.

This clonotype originated in a human donor with aplastic anemia. This sequence joins TRBV6-4 and TRBJ1-6; D might be TRBD1 (6 bases). Source material: sorted CD4+, CD8+, or CD8+CD57+ T cells (not recorded which) from PBMCs. In nucleotides, the CDR3 is TGTGCCAGCAGTCCCCAGACAGGAAACAATTCACCCCTCCACTTT. This sequence encodes CASSPQTGNNSPLHF.